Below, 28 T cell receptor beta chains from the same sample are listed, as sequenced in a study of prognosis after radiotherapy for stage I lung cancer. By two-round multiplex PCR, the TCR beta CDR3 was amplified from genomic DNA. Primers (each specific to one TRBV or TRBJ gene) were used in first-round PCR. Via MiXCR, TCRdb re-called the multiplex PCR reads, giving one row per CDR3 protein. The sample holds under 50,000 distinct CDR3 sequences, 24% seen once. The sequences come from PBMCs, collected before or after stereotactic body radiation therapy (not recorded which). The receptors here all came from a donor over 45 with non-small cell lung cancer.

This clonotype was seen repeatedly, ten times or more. DNA for the CDR3: TGTGCCAGCAGTTACTTGGGCGGAGCCGGGGAGCTGTTTTTT. Its translation: CASSYLGGAGELFF. This sequence joins TRBV6-4 and TRBJ2-2; no definite D call. V was shortened by 5 bases and J by 6 bases, with 13 bases between the two germline ends. From germline, CDR1 is MRHNA and CDR2 SNTAGT. The CDR3 length is 14 residues.

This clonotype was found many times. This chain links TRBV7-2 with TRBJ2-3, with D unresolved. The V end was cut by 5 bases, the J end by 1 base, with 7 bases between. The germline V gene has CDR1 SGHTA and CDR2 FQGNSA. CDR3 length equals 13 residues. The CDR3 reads CASSPPGTDTQYF. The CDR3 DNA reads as TGTGCCAGCAGCCCACCGGGCACAGATACGCAGTATTTT.

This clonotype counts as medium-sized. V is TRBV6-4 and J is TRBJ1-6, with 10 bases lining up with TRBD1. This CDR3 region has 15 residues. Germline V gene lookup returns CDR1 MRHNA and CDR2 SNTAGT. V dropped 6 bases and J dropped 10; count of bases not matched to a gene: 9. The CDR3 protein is CASSRGGTGVSPLHF. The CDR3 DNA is TGTGCCAGCAGCCGGGGGGGGACAGGGGTATCACCCCTCCACTTT.

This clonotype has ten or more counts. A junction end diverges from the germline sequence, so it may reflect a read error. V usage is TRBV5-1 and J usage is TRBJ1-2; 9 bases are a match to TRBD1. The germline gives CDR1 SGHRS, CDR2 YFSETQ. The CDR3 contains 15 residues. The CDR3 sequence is CAGSGGQGGNYGYTF. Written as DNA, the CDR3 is TGCGCCGGCAGCGGGGGACAGGGAGGAAACTATGGCTACACCTTC.

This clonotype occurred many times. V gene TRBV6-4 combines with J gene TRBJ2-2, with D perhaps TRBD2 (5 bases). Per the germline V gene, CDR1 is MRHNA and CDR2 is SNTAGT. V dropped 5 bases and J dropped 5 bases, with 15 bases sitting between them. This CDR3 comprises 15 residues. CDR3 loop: CASSYGLYGTGELFF. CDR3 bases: TGTGCCAGCAGTTACGGACTCTATGGTACCGGGGAGCTGTTTTTT.

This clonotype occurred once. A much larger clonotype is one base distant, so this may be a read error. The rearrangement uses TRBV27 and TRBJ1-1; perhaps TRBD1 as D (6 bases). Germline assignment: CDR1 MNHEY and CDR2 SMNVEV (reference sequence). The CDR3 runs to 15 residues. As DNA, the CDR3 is TGTGCCAACAGTTCACACCCCTGGGGGCGGACTGAAGCTTTCTTT. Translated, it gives CANSSHPWGRTEAFF.

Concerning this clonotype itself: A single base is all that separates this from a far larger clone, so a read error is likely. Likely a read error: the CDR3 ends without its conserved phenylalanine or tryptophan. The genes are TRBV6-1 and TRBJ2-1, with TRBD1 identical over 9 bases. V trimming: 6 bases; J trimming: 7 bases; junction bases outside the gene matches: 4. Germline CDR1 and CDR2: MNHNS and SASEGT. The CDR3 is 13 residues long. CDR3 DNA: TGTGCCAGCAGCTCCGGACAGGGGAATGAGCAGTTCCTC. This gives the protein CASSSGQGNEQFL.

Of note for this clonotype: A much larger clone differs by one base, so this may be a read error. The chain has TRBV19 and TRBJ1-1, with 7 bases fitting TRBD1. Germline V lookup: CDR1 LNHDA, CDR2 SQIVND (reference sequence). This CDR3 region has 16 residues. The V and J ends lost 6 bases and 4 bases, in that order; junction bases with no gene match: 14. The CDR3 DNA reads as TGTGCCAGTAGATCCCAGGGGGGAGTTAGAGGCACTGAAGCTTTCTTT. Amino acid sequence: CASRSQGGVRGTEAFF.

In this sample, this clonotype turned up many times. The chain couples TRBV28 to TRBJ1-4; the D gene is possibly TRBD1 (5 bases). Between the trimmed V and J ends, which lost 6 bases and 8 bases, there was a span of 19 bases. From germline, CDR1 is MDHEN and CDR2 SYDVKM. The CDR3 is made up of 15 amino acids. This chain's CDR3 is CASSRQGALGEKLFF. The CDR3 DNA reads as TGTGCCAGCAGCCGTCAAGGGGCTCTTGGAGAAAAACTGTTTTTT.

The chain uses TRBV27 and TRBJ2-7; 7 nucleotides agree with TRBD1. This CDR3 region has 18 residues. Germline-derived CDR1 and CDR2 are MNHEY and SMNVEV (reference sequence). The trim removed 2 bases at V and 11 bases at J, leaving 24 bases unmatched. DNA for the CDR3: TGTGCCAGCAGTTTAATCTTCTCGGTGACAGGGACATCCTACAAGAAGTACTTC. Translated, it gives CASSLIFSVTGTSYKKYF.

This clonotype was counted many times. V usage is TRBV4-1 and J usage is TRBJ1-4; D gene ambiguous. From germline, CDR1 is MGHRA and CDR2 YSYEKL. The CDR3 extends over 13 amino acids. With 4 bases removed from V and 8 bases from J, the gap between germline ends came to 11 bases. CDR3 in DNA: TGCGCCAGCAGCCTTCAGGAAAGAGAAAAACTGTTTTTT. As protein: CASSLQEREKLFF.

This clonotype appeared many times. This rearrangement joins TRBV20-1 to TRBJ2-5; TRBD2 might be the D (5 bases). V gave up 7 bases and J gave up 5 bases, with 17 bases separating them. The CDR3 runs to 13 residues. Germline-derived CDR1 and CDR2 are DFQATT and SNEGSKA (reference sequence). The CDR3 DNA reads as TGCAGTGATAGTCGTGGTGGCGGGGAGACCCAGTACTTC. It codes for CSDSRGGGETQYF.

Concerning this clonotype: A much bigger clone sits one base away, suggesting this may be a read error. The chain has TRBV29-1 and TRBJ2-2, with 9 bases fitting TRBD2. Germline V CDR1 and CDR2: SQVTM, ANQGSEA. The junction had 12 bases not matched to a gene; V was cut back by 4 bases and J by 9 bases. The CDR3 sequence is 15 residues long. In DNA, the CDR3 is TGCAGCGTTGGGGGCGGGGGGGCCCCAACCTGGGAGCTGTTTTTT. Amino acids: CSVGGGGAPTWELFF.

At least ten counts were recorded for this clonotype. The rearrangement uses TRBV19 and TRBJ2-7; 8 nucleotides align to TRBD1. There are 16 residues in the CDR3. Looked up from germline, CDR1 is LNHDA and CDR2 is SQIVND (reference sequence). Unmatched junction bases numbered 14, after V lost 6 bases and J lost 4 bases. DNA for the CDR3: TGTGCCAGTAGCCCCCCTGGGGGACAGGCTTTATACGAGCAGTACTTC. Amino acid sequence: CASSPPGGQALYEQYF.

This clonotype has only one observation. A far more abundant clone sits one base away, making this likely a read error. DNA for the CDR3: TGTGCCGGCCTACTACACAGGGAGTCCGGGGAGCTGTTTTTT. Translating it yields CAGLLHRESGELFF. The J gene is TRBJ2-2, the V gene TRBV6-5; tentatively, D is TRBD1 (6 bases). Germline V gives CDR1 MNHEY, CDR2 SVGAGI. The CDR3 has 14 amino acids. V lost 11 bases to trimming and J lost 6 bases, with 19 bases between them.

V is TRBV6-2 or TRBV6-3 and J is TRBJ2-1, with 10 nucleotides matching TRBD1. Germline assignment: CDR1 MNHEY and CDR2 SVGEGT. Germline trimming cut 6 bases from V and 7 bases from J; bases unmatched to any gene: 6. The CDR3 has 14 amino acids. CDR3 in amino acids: CASSLTGGLNEQFF. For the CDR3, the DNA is TGTGCCAGCAGCTTGACAGGGGGCTTGAATGAGCAGTTCTTC.

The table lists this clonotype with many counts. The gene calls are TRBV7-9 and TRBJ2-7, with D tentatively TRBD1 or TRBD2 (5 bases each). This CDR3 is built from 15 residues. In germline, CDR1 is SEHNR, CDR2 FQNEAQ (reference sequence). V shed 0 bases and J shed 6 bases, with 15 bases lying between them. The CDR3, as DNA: TGTGCCAGCAGCTTAGCGCGGCAGGGAGTGAGCGAGCAGTACTTC. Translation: CASSLARQGVSEQYF.

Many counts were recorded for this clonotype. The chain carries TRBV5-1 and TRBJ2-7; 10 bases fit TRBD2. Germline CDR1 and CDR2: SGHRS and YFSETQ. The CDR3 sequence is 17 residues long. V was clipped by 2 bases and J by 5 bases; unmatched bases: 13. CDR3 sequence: CASSFTSVGSGGNEQYF. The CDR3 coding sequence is TGCGCCAGCAGCTTTACCTCCGTGGGTAGCGGGGGGAACGAGCAGTACTTC.

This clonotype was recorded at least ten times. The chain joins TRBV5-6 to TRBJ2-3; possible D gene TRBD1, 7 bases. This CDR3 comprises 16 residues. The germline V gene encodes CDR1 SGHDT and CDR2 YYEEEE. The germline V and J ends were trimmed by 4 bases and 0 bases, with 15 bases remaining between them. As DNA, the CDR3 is TGTGCCAGCAGCCCCCCGGCAGGGGGGAGCACAGATACGCAGTATTTT. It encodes CASSPPAGGSTDTQYF.

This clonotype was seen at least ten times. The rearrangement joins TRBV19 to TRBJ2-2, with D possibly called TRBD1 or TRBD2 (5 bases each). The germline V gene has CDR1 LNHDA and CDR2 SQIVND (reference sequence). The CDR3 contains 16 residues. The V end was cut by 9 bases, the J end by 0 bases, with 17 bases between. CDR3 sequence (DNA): TGTGCCAGCGCCCCCCGGGACGAAACGAACACCGGGGAGCTGTTTTTT. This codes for CASAPRDETNTGELFF.

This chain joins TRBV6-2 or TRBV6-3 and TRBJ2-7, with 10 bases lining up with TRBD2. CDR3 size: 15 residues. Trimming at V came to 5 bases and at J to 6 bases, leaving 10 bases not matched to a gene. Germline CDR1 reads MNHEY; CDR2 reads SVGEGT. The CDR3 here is CASSPRSLAGVEQYF. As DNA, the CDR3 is TGTGCCAGCAGTCCACGTTCCCTAGCGGGAGTCGAGCAGTACTTC.

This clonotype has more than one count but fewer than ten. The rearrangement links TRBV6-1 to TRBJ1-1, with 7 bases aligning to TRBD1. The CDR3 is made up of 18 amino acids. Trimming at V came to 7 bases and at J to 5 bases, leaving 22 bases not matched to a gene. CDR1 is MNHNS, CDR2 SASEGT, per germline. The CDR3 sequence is CASIGQARRESWWTEAFF. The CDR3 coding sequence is TGTGCCAGCATCGGACAGGCCCGCAGAGAGTCTTGGTGGACTGAAGCTTTCTTT.

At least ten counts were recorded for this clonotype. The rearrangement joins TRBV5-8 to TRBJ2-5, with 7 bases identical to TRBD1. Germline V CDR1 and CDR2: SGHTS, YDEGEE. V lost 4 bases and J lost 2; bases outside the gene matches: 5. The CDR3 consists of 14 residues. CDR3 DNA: TGTGCCAGCAGCCCCGGGACAGTTCAAGAGACCCAGTACTTC. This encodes CASSPGTVQETQYF.

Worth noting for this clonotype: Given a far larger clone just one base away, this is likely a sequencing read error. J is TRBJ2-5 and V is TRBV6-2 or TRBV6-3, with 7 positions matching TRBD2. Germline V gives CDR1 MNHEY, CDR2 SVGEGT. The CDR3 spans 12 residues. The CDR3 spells CASSYSRESQYF. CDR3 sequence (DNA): TGTGCCAGCAGTTACTCGCGGGAGAGCCAGTACTTC.

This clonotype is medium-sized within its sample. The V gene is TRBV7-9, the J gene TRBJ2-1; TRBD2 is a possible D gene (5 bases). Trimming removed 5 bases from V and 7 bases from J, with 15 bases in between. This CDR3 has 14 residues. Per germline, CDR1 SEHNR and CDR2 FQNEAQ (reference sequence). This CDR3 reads CASSPPSPTNEQFF. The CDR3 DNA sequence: TGTGCCAGCAGCCCTCCTAGCCCGACGAATGAGCAGTTCTTC.

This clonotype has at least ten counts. The CDR3: CASSMIAGSSYEQYF. The CDR3 DNA is TGTGCCAGTAGTATGATAGCGGGAAGCTCCTACGAGCAGTACTTC. The chain recombines TRBV19 with TRBJ2-7; the match to TRBD2 covers 8 bases. Germline CDR1 is LNHDA and CDR2 is SQIVND (reference sequence). Losses at the gene ends were 3 bases for V and 0 bases for J; bases not matched to a gene: 4. The CDR3 covers 15 residues.

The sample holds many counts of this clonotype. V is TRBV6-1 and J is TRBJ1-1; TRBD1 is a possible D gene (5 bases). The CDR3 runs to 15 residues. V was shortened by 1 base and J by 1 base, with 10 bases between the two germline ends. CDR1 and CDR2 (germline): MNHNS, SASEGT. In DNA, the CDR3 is TGTGCCAGCAGTGAAGTCGGGGCTGGGAACACTGAAGCTTTCTTT. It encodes CASSEVGAGNTEAFF.

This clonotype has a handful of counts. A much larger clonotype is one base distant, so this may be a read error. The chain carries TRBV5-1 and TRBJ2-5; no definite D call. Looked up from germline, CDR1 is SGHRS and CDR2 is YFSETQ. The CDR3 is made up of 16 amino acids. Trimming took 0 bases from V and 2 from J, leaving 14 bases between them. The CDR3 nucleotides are TGCGCCAGCAGCTTGGGAGCCATTACTATACAAGAGACCCAGTACTTC. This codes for CASSLGAITIQETQYF. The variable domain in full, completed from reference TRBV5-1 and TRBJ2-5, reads KAGVTQTPRYLIKTRGQQVTLSCSPISGHRSVSWYQQTPGQGLQFLFEYFSETQRNKGNFPGRFSGRQFSNSRSEMNVSTLELGDSALYLCASSLGAITIQETQYFGPGTRLLVL.